The 16 T cell receptor beta chains listed next were all sequenced from one sample in a study of blood T cell repertoires in COVID-19 (dated by TCRdb to about 2020). Library preparation employed the immunoSEQ multiplex PCR assay. This immuneACCESS table, as held by TCRdb, lists in-frame sequences with V and J called but not all clones. Of the missing ones, under half trace to an unresolved V gene in checked studies; the others have no known cause. This sample is represented by fewer than 200,000 clones; more than 75% of them were singletons. Roughly 8.7% of the sample is held by the ten biggest clonotypes. The sequenced material came from peripheral blood. The receptors were gathered from a woman aged 50 to 60 with active or convalescent COVID-19.

This chain's CDR3 is CASSPQGQGNQPQHF. CDR3 DNA sequence: TGTGCCAGTAGCCCACAGGGTCAAGGCAATCAGCCCCAGCATTTT. The chain uses TRBV19 and TRBJ1-5; possibly TRBD1 for D (6 bases). Trimming took off 6 bases at V and 2 bases at J, with 14 bases between the two ends. The CDR3 length is 15 residues. Germline assignment: CDR1 LNHDA and CDR2 SQIVND (reference sequence).

The chain couples TRBV6-5 to TRBJ1-6, with 10 bases matching TRBD1. V lost 1 base to trimming and J lost 7 bases; unmatched junction nucleotides: 4. This CDR3 has 16 residues. Looked up from germline, CDR1 is MNHEY and CDR2 is SVGAGI. CDR3 in amino acids: CASSYWTGGRNSPLHF. CDR3 nucleotide sequence: TGTGCCAGCAGTTACTGGACAGGGGGAAGGAATTCACCCCTCCACTTT.

The chain employs TRBV7-8 and TRBJ2-3; the match to TRBD2 covers 9 bases. Germline assignment: CDR1 SGHVS and CDR2 FQNEAQ. The junction had 5 bases not matched to a gene; V was cut back by 3 bases and J by 1 base. This CDR3 region has 16 residues. CDR3 nucleotide sequence: TGTGCCAGCAGCTTGTCGGTAGCGGGAGGCACAGATACGCAGTATTTT. The encoded protein is CASSLSVAGGTDTQYF.

The CDR3 DNA reads as TGTGCCAGCAGCTTAGATAGGGGCATTCAGTACTTC. Translation: CASSLDRGIQYF. The chain combines TRBV11-2 with TRBJ2-4, with TRBD1 as a possible D gene (5 bases). Trimming took off 0 bases at V and 9 bases at J, with 6 bases between the two ends. The CDR3 runs 12 residues. CDR1 is SGHAT, CDR2 FQNNGV, per germline.

This clone was seen once. The V call is TRBV25-1, the J call TRBJ2-5; 9 bases are shared with TRBD2. J gave up 5 bases and V 4 bases, and 8 bases lay outside the gene matches. CDR3 length equals 15 residues. Germline V gene data show CDR1 as MGHDK and CDR2 as SYGVNS. The CDR3 is CASSGAGGLRETQYF. The CDR3 coding sequence is TGTGCCAGCAGTGGAGCGGGGGGCCTCAGGGAGACCCAGTACTTC.

The chain employs TRBV9 and TRBJ2-1, with D perhaps TRBD1 (7 bases). Between the trimmed V and J ends, which lost 1 base and 6 bases, there was a span of 14 bases. Germline-derived CDR1 and CDR2 are SGDLS and YYNGEE. This CDR3 is 15 amino acids long. The CDR3 loop reads CASSVSGDRFNEQFF. CDR3 sequence (DNA): TGTGCCAGCAGCGTATCGGGGGACAGATTCAATGAGCAGTTCTTC.

The rearrangement links TRBV24-1 to TRBJ2-7; TRBD2 is a possible D gene (7 bases). The CDR3 consists of 16 residues. From germline, CDR1 is KGHDR and CDR2 SFDVKD. The V and J ends lost 4 bases and 5 bases respectively, with 20 bases between them. CDR3 DNA: TGTGCCACCAGTGAGGCGGGGGCTAGCGGAGGGGACGAGCAGTACTTC. This codes for CATSEAGASGGDEQYF.

The chain couples TRBV7-9 to TRBJ1-1, with D hard to call. The CDR3 is 13 amino acids. The germline V gene has CDR1 SEHNR and CDR2 FQNEAQ (reference sequence). V was trimmed by 8 bases and J by 8 bases, leaving 18 bases between them. CDR3 DNA: TGTGCCAGCTCTCCGGGCCCAAGCGGGGAAGCTTTCTTT. Its protein is CASSPGPSGEAFF.

For the CDR3, the DNA is TGTGCCAGCAGTTACGGACAGGGGAACGGCTACACCTTC. Its protein is CASSYGQGNGYTF. The genes are TRBV6-5 and TRBJ1-2, with 9 bases that match TRBD1. From germline, CDR1 is MNHEY and CDR2 SVGAGI. This CDR3 has 13 residues. Trimming took 2 bases from V and 8 from J; bases not matched to a gene: 3.

This clone has a handful of counts. The chain recombines TRBV10-3 with TRBJ2-1, with 9 positions matching TRBD1. With 10 bases clipped from V and 6 bases from J, the junction kept 7 bases outside the gene matches. This CDR3 spans 13 amino acids. Germline CDR1 and CDR2: ENHRY and SYGVKD. CDR3 sequence reads: CATTQTGGNEQFF. CDR3 coding DNA: TGTGCCACCACGCAGACAGGGGGCAATGAGCAGTTCTTC.

The chain combines TRBV10-3 with TRBJ2-7; D is possibly TRBD2 (6 bases). Per germline, CDR1 ENHRY and CDR2 SYGVKD. V was shortened by 4 bases and J by 6 bases, with 16 bases between the two germline ends. The CDR3 has 14 amino acids. In DNA form, the CDR3 reads TGTGCCATCAGTGGATTCACCTGGGGAGGCGAGCAGTACTTC. It specifies CAISGFTWGGEQYF.

The rearrangement links TRBV7-9 to TRBJ1-4; tentatively, D is TRBD1 (5 bases). The ends were cut back, 1 base at V and 6 bases at J, with 9 bases in the middle. The CDR3 has 14 amino acids. Germline V CDR1 and CDR2: SEHNR, FQNEAQ (reference sequence). The CDR3 DNA follows: TGTGCCAGCAGCTTAGGACAGTTCGATGAAAAACTGTTTTTT. This translates into CASSLGQFDEKLFF.

This rearrangement joins TRBV28 to TRBJ1-2; a weak D match, TRBD1 (5 bases). Germline V CDR1 and CDR2: MDHEN, SYDVKM. The CDR3 runs to 17 residues. Trimming pared 3 bases from V and 8 bases from J, leaving 25 bases between. The CDR3 DNA reads as TGTGCCAGCAGTTTTCGGGGGAGTAATCCTAACGGGTTGGGCTACACCTTC. Amino acid sequence: CASSFRGSNPNGLGYTF.

CDR3 region: CASSLARNGLSPLHF. The CDR3, as DNA: TGTGCCAGCAGCTTAGCCAGGAACGGCCTTTCACCCCTCCACTTT. V gene TRBV7-3 combines with J gene TRBJ1-6, with D uncertain. The CDR3 is made up of 15 amino acids. V was shortened by 2 bases and J by 9 bases, with 14 bases between the two germline ends. Germline CDR1 and CDR2: SGHTA and FQGTGA.

The chain combines TRBV6-2 or TRBV6-3 with TRBJ2-5; 8 bases match TRBD2. This CDR3 has 15 amino acids. V was clipped by 4 bases and J by 0 bases; unmatched bases: 4. Germline V gene sequence: CDR1 MNHEY, CDR2 SVGEGT. The CDR3 here is CASSSLAGYQETQYF. CDR3 nucleotides: TGTGCCAGCAGTTCGCTAGCGGGCTACCAAGAGACCCAGTACTTC.

The rearrangement joins TRBV19 to TRBJ2-7, with 8 bases lining up with TRBD2. The CDR3 spans 15 residues. The germline gives CDR1 LNHDA, CDR2 SQIVND (reference sequence). V was pared by 3 bases and J by 2 bases, with 6 bases of the junction left unmatched. CDR3 region: CASSIQLAGPYEQYF. The CDR3 DNA reads as TGTGCCAGTAGTATTCAGCTAGCGGGCCCCTACGAGCAGTACTTC.